The clone carrying this TCR beta chain came up a few times. This entry belongs to a study of blood T cell repertoires in COVID-19. Overall study: COVID-19 samples collected from the United States, Italy and Spain covered acute and convalescent phases. PBMCs, B-cell-depleted T cells, or T cells provided the cDNA or gDNA that made up the material.

V gave up 7 bases and J gave up 2 bases; unmatched junction bases: 5. Germline values: CDR1 SGHTA, CDR2 FQGNSA. The CDR3 has 14 residues. Original handling: Nucleated cell counts were estimated from reference gene primer amplification. Clones were read by immunoSEQ multiplex PCR, and TCRdb kept only the in-frame ones, dropping some. V and J calls plus clone size are reproduced from that table; the DNA served to infer D and trimming. The sample yields fewer than 250,000 clones, more than 75% seen once. The sequencing input was peripheral blood. V is TRBV7-2 and J is TRBJ2-1, with TRBD2 matching 7 bases. The receptor's source is a woman aged 40 to 50 with acute or convalescent COVID-19. The CDR3 protein is CASNSGFTYNEQFF. CDR3 sequence (DNA): TGTGCCAGCAATAGCGGGTTCACCTACAATGAGCAGTTCTTC.